A selection of T cell receptor beta chains follows, all from one sample in a study of molecular identifiers for immune sequencing clone quantification. One entry per CDR3 protein results from TCRdb running MiXCR on the PCR reads. The repertoire holds about 500,000 distinct CDR3 sequences, with roughly a fifth as singletons. Material: naive CD8+ T cells from blood, with Jurkat cell RNA spiked in. The receptors were gathered from a human donor in good health. Some libraries in this study had Jurkat cell RNA spiked in. Both conserved end residues are part of each CDR3. Fields, in order: D gene, clone size, CDR3 length, J gene, V gene, CDR3 protein, CDR3 DNA. A D gene is named only where the DNA matches it firmly. A row's size may be missing; if present it is once, few, many or a size class.

>.|many|17|TRBJ2-3|TRBV29-1
CSVGPRGVADSWDTQYF
TGCAGCGTTGGGCCCAGGGGGGTAGCGGACTCCTGGGATACGCAGTATTTT
>TRBD1|few|15|TRBJ2-7|TRBV20-1
CSANEGDRTTYEQYF
TGCAGTGCAAACGAGGGGGACAGGACAACCTACGAGCAGTACTTC
>.|many|14|TRBJ1-5|TRBV6-2/TRBV6-3
CASSPMIGNQPQHF
TGTGCCAGCAGTCCCATGATTGGCAATCAGCCCCAGCATTTT
>TRBD1|many|15|TRBJ1-6|TRBV27
CASRTGTGVPSPLHF
TGTGCCAGCAGGACCGGGACAGGGGTCCCCTCACCCCTCCACTTT
>TRBD1|.|16|TRBJ2-7|TRBV4-1
CASSQVAGTGSYEQYF
TGCGCCAGCAGCCAAGTCGCCGGGACAGGGTCCTACGAGCAGTACTTC
>.|few|17|TRBJ2-7|TRBV20-1
CSAPVLAGDSFVNEQYF
TGCAGTGCTCCCGTGCTGGCGGGCGACTCGTTTGTCAACGAGCAGTACTTC
>.|few|11|TRBJ1-2|TRBV20-1
CSARALHGYTF
TGCAGTGCTAGAGCCTTGCATGGCTACACCTTC
>.|many|15|TRBJ1-1|TRBV27
CASSLGAGVGTEAFF
TGTGCCAGCAGTTTAGGGGCAGGAGTGGGCACTGAAGCTTTCTTT
>TRBD2|many|15|TRBJ2-5|TRBV27
CASSPTREGMKTQYF
TGTGCCAGCAGTCCCACCCGGGAGGGTATGAAGACCCAGTACTTC
>TRBD2|few|16|TRBJ2-1|TRBV24-1
CATSQGPGLGHNEQFF
TGTGCCACCAGTCAGGGCCCGGGACTAGGCCACAATGAGCAGTTCTTC
>.|.|15|TRBJ1-4|TRBV12-3/TRBV12-4
CASGRMGFPNEKLFF
TGTGCCAGCGGAAGGATGGGGTTTCCTAATGAAAAACTGTTTTTT
>TRBD1|.|14|TRBJ2-1|TRBV5-1
CASSSRDSPNEQFF
TGCGCCAGCAGCTCCCGGGACAGTCCCAATGAGCAGTTCTTC
>.|.|12|TRBJ2-7|TRBV20-1
CSAERSSYEQYF
TGCAGTGCTGAGCGGAGCTCCTACGAGCAGTACTTC
>TRBD2|.|17|TRBJ2-3|TRBV13
CASCYGTSGALRDTQYF
TGTGCCAGCTGCTACGGGACCAGCGGGGCATTACGAGATACGCAGTATTTT
>TRBD1|few|12|TRBJ2-3|TRBV14
CASGRGTVAEYF
TGTGCCAGCGGCAGGGGGACAGTCGCTGAGTATTTT
>.|.|14|TRBJ1-4|TRBV15
CATSPTEFDEKLFF
TGTGCCACCAGCCCGACAGAATTCGATGAAAAACTGTTTTTT
>.|many|14|TRBJ1-1|TRBV30
CAWSVLGSNTEAFF
TGTGCCTGGAGTGTACTCGGGTCTAACACTGAAGCTTTCTTT
>TRBD2|.|11|TRBJ2-7|TRBV30
CAWTSGYEQYF
TGTGCCTGGACTAGCGGTTACGAGCAGTACTTC
>TRBD2|few|16|TRBJ2-5|TRBV27
CASSPAGLAGEETQYF
TGTGCCAGCAGTCCTGCGGGACTAGCGGGAGAAGAGACCCAGTACTTC
>.|few|16|TRBJ2-2|TRBV6-2/TRBV6-3
CASSGWDGANTGELFF
TGTGCCAGCAGTGGGTGGGACGGCGCGAACACCGGGGAGCTGTTTTTT
>.|.|12|TRBJ2-2|TRBV5-4
CASIRATGELFF
TGTGCCAGCATCAGGGCAACCGGGGAGCTGTTTTTT
>.|many|18|TRBJ1-3|TRBV7-9
CASTLPREEKSSGNTIYF
TGTGCCAGCACCTTACCCAGGGAGGAGAAGAGCTCTGGAAACACCATATATTTT
>.|many|14|TRBJ2-7|TRBV7-9
CASSLDPADYEQYF
TGTGCCAGCAGCTTAGATCCGGCAGACTACGAGCAGTACTTC
>.|.|12|TRBJ2-2|TRBV6-2/TRBV6-3
CASSWIAGELFF
TGTGCCAGCTCTTGGATCGCCGGGGAGCTGTTTTTT
>TRBD1|.|15|TRBJ2-7|TRBV19
CASSIGTGDRYEQYF
TGTGCCAGTAGTATTGGGACAGGGGACCGCTACGAGCAGTACTTC
>.|many|15|TRBJ1-2|TRBV6-1
CASRSGVQWAYGYTF
TGTGCCAGCAGGTCTGGGGTACAATGGGCCTATGGCTACACCTTC
>.|few|17|TRBJ1-1|TRBV7-8
CASSLGLGKAGYTEAFF
TGTGCCAGCAGCTTAGGGTTAGGAAAAGCAGGGTACACTGAAGCTTTCTTT
>.|many|13|TRBJ1-5|TRBV12-3/TRBV12-4
CASSLTSNQPQHF
TGTGCCAGCAGCCTTACATCGAATCAGCCCCAGCATTTT
>.|many|11|TRBJ1-2|TRBV25-1
CASSESYGYTF
TGTGCCAGCAGTGAATCCTATGGCTACACCTTC
>TRBD2|many|18|TRBJ2-1|TRBV7-2
CASSLAAGGGGPYNEQFF
TGTGCCAGCAGCTTAGCAGCGGGGGGCGGGGGACCCTACAATGAGCAGTTCTTC
>TRBD1|.|18|TRBJ1-4|TRBV12-3/TRBV12-4
CASSPGTGVSATNEKLFF
TGTGCCAGCAGTCCCGGGACAGGGGTCAGTGCAACTAATGAAAAACTGTTTTTT
>.|few|11|TRBJ1-2|TRBV6-1
CASSEAQGFNF
TGTGCCAGCAGTGAAGCGCAGGGGTTCAACTTC
>TRBD2|.|17|TRBJ2-5|TRBV3-1
CASSQGLAGTYQETQYF
TGTGCCAGCAGCCAAGGGCTAGCGGGGACTTACCAAGAGACCCAGTACTTC
>TRBD2|.|17|TRBJ2-3|TRBV3-1
CASSQDGGLALTDTQYF
TGTGCCAGCAGCCAAGATGGAGGACTAGCGCTCACAGATACGCAGTATTTT
>.|.|11|TRBJ2-1|TRBV28
CASTLGNEQFF
TGTGCCAGCACCCTGGGCAATGAGCAGTTCTTC
>TRBD1|.|15|TRBJ2-7|TRBV6-2/TRBV6-3
CASSTRDRDAYEQYF
TGTGCCAGTAGTACGCGGGACAGGGACGCCTACGAGCAGTACTTC
>.|.|14|TRBJ2-7|TRBV7-9
CASSLVVATYEQYF
TGTGCCAGCAGCTTAGTAGTCGCGACCTACGAGCAGTACTTC
>.|many|17|TRBJ2-1|TRBV4-3
CASSQDPSGRSVHEQFF
TGCGCCAGCAGCCAAGATCCCAGCGGAAGGAGTGTTCATGAGCAGTTCTTC
>.|many|15|TRBJ2-7|TRBV20-1
CSAPNIAESSYEQYF
TGCAGTGCTCCCAATATAGCGGAAAGCTCCTACGAGCAGTACTTC
>TRBD2|.|15|TRBJ2-5|TRBV11-2
CASSLLAGVSGTQYF
TGTGCCAGCAGCTTATTGGCGGGAGTCAGTGGGACCCAGTACTTC
>.|many|14|TRBJ2-3|TRBV20-1
CSARSTGITDTQYF
TGCAGTGCTAGATCGACAGGAATCACAGATACGCAGTATTTT
>.|.|14|TRBJ1-2|TRBV19
CASSIWRGDYGYTF
TGTGCCAGTAGTATTTGGAGGGGAGACTATGGCTACACCTTC
>.|.|16|TRBJ2-7|TRBV4-1
CASSLRGGDGNYEQYF
TGCGCCAGCAGCCTTAGGGGCGGGGACGGTAATTACGAGCAGTACTTC
>TRBD2|many|15|TRBJ2-1|TRBV4-3
CASSRTSGSYNEQFF
TGTGCCAGCAGTCGGACTAGCGGGAGTTACAATGAGCAGTTCTTC